A single sample gave rise to the 24 T cell receptor beta chains below, sequenced in a study of CD8+ T cells in alopecia areata. cDNA prepared by RNA extraction and subsequent reverse transcription served as the template for sequencing. Sequenced by immunoSEQ multiplex PCR; TCRdb stores in-frame clones only, minus some. The table has fewer than 150,000 clones, roughly four fifths seen once. Noted treatment: oral pan-JAK inhibitor, 5-10 mg twice daily. Sequences were derived from CD8+ T cells sorted from blood, sampled at week 4, from a patient treated with tofacitinib. Source of these receptors: a human donor with alopecia areata.

The chain combines TRBV7-2 with TRBJ2-1; TRBD2 aligns across 16 bases. J gave up 2 bases and V 4 bases, and 2 bases lay outside the gene matches. The CDR3 loop spans 17 amino acids. Per the germline V gene, CDR1 is SGHTA and CDR2 is FQGNSA. The CDR3 sequence is CASSWGLAGGAYNEQFF. The CDR3 DNA reads TGTGCCAGCAGCTGGGGACTAGCGGGAGGGGCCTACAATGAGCAGTTCTTC.

This clone showed up just a few times. One end of the junction does not line up with germline, which may come from a read error. The chain carries TRBV5-4 and TRBJ2-1; D is possibly TRBD2 (5 bases). Looked up from germline, CDR1 is SGHNT and CDR2 is YYREEE (reference sequence). The CDR3 is 12 residues long. CDR3 sequence (DNA): TGTGCCAGCAGGTTGGGAGCTAGTGAGCAGTTCTTC. It yields the protein CASRLGASEQFF.

This rearrangement joins TRBV29-1 to TRBJ1-1; the D gene is possibly TRBD1 (5 bases). The CDR3 is 14 residues long. V lost 2 bases and J lost 0, with 10 bases in between. Germline V CDR1 and CDR2: SQVTM, ANQGSEA. CDR3 amino acids: CSVEPQGLNTEAFF. As DNA, the CDR3 is TGCAGCGTTGAACCCCAGGGCTTGAACACTGAAGCTTTCTTT. The variable domain in full, completed from reference TRBV29-1 and TRBJ1-1, reads SAVISQKPSRDICQRGTSLTIQCQVDSQVTMMFWYRQQPGQSLTLIATANQGSEATYESGFVIDKFPISRPNLTFSTLTVSNMSPEDSSIYLCSVEPQGLNTEAFFGQGTRLTVV.

The gene calls are TRBV4-2 and TRBJ2-7; the D gene is possibly TRBD2 (5 bases). This CDR3 has 15 residues. Looked up from germline, CDR1 is LGHNA and CDR2 is YNFKEQ. The V gene lost 1 base and the J gene lost 5 bases, with 15 bases spanning the gap. CDR3 protein: CASSQGNGIGHEQYF. CDR3 sequence (DNA): TGTGCCAGCAGCCAAGGGAACGGGATCGGGCACGAGCAGTACTTC.

The V gene is TRBV9, the J gene TRBJ1-5; D gene ambiguous. Germline CDR1 is SGDLS and CDR2 is YYNGEE. The CDR3 contains 15 residues. The V gene lost 4 bases and the J gene lost 0 bases, with 11 bases spanning the gap. This CDR3 reads CASSPEGYSNQPQHF. The CDR3 DNA follows: TGTGCCAGCAGCCCGGAAGGCTATAGCAATCAGCCCCAGCATTTT.

Comments on this clone: This is likely an artifact of a read error, given a far larger clone one base away. The identical CDR3 is also encoded by other nucleotide sequences in the sample. This chain links TRBV7-3 with TRBJ2-3, with TRBD1 matching over 9 bases. The CDR3 is 15 residues long. Germline CDR1 reads SGHTA; CDR2 reads FQGTGA. With 3 bases clipped from V and 1 base from J, the junction kept 2 bases outside the gene matches. The CDR3 loop reads CASSFTGGGTDTQYF. DNA of the CDR3: TGTGCCAGCAGCTTTACAGGGGGCGGCACAGATACGCAGTATTTT.

The rearrangement uses TRBV9 and TRBJ2-5; D is perhaps TRBD2 (6 bases). The J call is doubtful: the DNA matches TRBJ2-7 better. Per the germline V gene, CDR1 is SGDLS and CDR2 is YYNGEE. CDR3 length: 15 residues. The CDR3 is CASSAQGLASYEQYF. Here the CDR3 DNA reads TGTGCCAGCAGCGCCCAGGGACTCGCTTCCTACGAGCAGTACTTC.

This clone was seen just once. The chain couples TRBV6-5 to TRBJ2-5; 8 bases line up with TRBD2. The CDR3 extends over 14 amino acids. With V trimmed by 7 bases and J by 0 bases, 4 bases remained unmatched. Germline CDR1 MNHEY, CDR2 SVGAGI. CDR3 DNA: TGTGCCAGCACCCAGACTAGCGACCAAGAGACCCAGTACTTC. Its protein product is CASTQTSDQETQYF.

This clone was recorded a few times. The genes are TRBV27 and TRBJ2-7; the D gene could be TRBD1 or TRBD2 (5 bases each). CDR3 length equals 16 residues. Germline-derived CDR1 and CDR2 are MNHEY and SMNVEV (reference sequence). Trimming stripped 7 bases from V and 7 bases from J, with 26 bases between. The chain's CDR3 is CASTPLRWDLDGEQYF. The DNA for the CDR3 is TGTGCCAGCACTCCACTAAGGTGGGACCTTGACGGGGAGCAGTACTTC.

The V call is TRBV7-6, the J call TRBJ2-1; TRBD2 might be the D (6 bases). Germline-derived CDR1 and CDR2 are SGHVS and FNYEAQ. Trimming removed 5 bases at V and 4 bases at J, with 12 bases between. The CDR3 has 14 amino acids. DNA for the CDR3: TGTGCCAGCAGCCCCATTAGCGGTTACAATGAGCAGTTCTTC. Encoded protein: CASSPISGYNEQFF. The entire variable domain, with the rest obtained from reference TRBV7-6 and TRBJ2-1, is as follows: GAGVSQSPRYKVTKRGQDVALRCDPISGHVSLYWYRQALGQGPEFLTYFNYEAQQDKSGLPNDRFSAERPEGSISTLTIQRTEQRDSAMYRCASSPISGYNEQFFGPGTRLTVL.

The genes are TRBV7-2 and TRBJ1-1, with no clear D. The CDR3 runs to 9 residues. CDR1 and CDR2 (germline): SGHTA, FQGNSA. The CDR3 region is CADEPEAFF. As DNA, the CDR3 is TGTGCAGATGAGCCTGAAGCTTTCTTT.

The chain combines TRBV5-4 with TRBJ2-5, with a weak D call TRBD1 (5 bases). CDR1 and CDR2 from the germline V gene are SGHNT and YYREEE (reference sequence). The CDR3 covers 14 residues. Trimming took 3 bases from V and 3 from J, leaving 12 bases between them. The CDR3 region has the DNA TGTGCCAGCAGCTGGAAGACAGAGAAAGAGACCCAGTACTTC. It is translated as CASSWKTEKETQYF. Full variable domain (outside the CDR3, taken from reference TRBV5-4 and TRBJ2-5): ETGVTQSPTHLIKTRGQQVTLRCSSQSGHNTVSWYQQALGQGPQFIFQYYREEENGRGNFPPRFSGLQFPNYSSELNVNALELDDSALYLCASSWKTEKETQYFGPGTRLLVL.

The chain has TRBV27 and TRBJ2-7, with 9 nucleotides matching TRBD1. Germline V gives CDR1 MNHEY, CDR2 SMNVEV (reference sequence). With V trimmed by 3 bases and J by 5 bases, 8 bases remained unmatched. This CDR3 has 15 amino acids. CDR3 in amino acids: CASSFFLGTGNEQYF. In DNA form, the CDR3 reads TGTGCCAGCAGTTTCTTCCTAGGGACAGGGAACGAGCAGTACTTC.

The J gene is TRBJ1-5, the V gene TRBV10-3, with D maybe TRBD1 (5 bases). The CDR3 is 15 residues long. The V end was cut by 5 bases, the J end by 1 base, with 12 bases between. Germline V gives CDR1 ENHRY, CDR2 SYGVKD. The CDR3: CAISLDGGSNQPQHF. The CDR3 nucleotides are TGTGCCATCAGTTTGGACGGGGGGAGCAATCAGCCCCAGCATTTT.

Remarks on this clone: The same CDR3 arises from other DNA sequences in this sample as well. The chain carries TRBV4-1 and TRBJ2-1; unclear D gene. Germline assignment: CDR1 MGHRA and CDR2 YSYEKL. The V end was cut by 3 bases, the J end by 3 bases, with 3 bases between. This CDR3 spans 12 amino acids. This CDR3 reads CASSQGYNEQFF. The CDR3 nucleotides are TGCGCCAGCAGCCAGGGCTACAATGAGCAGTTCTTC.

V and J are TRBV7-2 and TRBJ2-7; D gene ambiguous. The CDR3 consists of 13 residues. Per the germline V gene, CDR1 is SGHTA and CDR2 is FQGNSA. Between the trimmed V and J ends, which lost 1 base and 2 bases, there was a span of 6 bases. CDR3 DNA: TGTGCCAGCAGCTTAGACCCGGCCTACGAGCAGTACTTC. This encodes CASSLDPAYEQYF.

This rearrangement joins TRBV28 to TRBJ2-3; D is possibly TRBD1 or TRBD2 (5 bases each). The V gene's germline CDR1 is MDHEN and CDR2 SYDVKM. The V gene lost 2 bases and the J gene lost 6 bases, with 12 bases spanning the gap. The CDR3 has 14 amino acids. CDR3 loop: CASSLTSGPDTQYF. In nucleotides, the CDR3 is TGTGCCAGCAGTTTAACGTCGGGGCCCGATACGCAGTATTTT.

Notes on this clone: An end of the junction does not agree with germline; a read error may underlie this. The chain uses TRBV14 and TRBJ1-1; a possible D gene is TRBD1 (6 bases). Germline loops: CDR1 SGHDN, CDR2 FVKESK. The CDR3 extends over 12 amino acids. The CDR3 protein is CASRTGYTKAFF. The CDR3 DNA is TGTGCCAGCAGGACAGGATACACTAAAGCTTTCTTT.

CDR3 sequence (DNA): TGTGCCAGCAGAGACACTTTAGCCAAAAACATTCAGTACTTC. This translates into CASRDTLAKNIQYF. This chain links TRBV11-3 with TRBJ2-4; the D is unclear. CDR3 size: 14 residues. The V and J ends lost 6 bases and 0 bases respectively, with 9 bases between them. Germline CDR1 reads SGHNT; CDR2 reads YENEEA.

A single count supports this clone. The chain combines TRBV4-3 with TRBJ1-4; D gene unclear. With 4 bases removed from V and 8 bases from J, the gap between germline ends came to 17 bases. Germline V lookup: CDR1 LGHNA, CDR2 YSLEER. The CDR3 totals 15 residues. CDR3 nucleotides: TGCGCCAGCAGCCCGGCGCGGCGCTTCGGGGAAAAACTGTTTTTT. Protein: CASSPARRFGEKLFF.

The V and J genes are TRBV5-4 and TRBJ2-2, with D maybe TRBD2 (6 bases). V lost 3 bases, J lost 4 bases, and 10 bases lay in between. The germline CDR1 and CDR2 sequences are SGHNT and YYREEE (reference sequence). The length of the CDR3 is 14 residues. CDR3 nucleotide sequence: TGTGCCAGCAGCTGGGACTTCTCCACCGGGGAGCTGTTTTTT. Translated, it gives CASSWDFSTGELFF.

The chain couples TRBV19 to TRBJ2-7, with 8 bases matching TRBD2. The V segment lost 5 bases and the J segment 2 bases; nucleotides outside the gene matches: 5. This CDR3 is built from 14 residues. Germline V CDR1 and CDR2: LNHDA, SQIVND (reference sequence). The CDR3 DNA sequence: TGTGCCAGTAGTCCCGGCGGGGGGCCCTACGAGCAGTACTTC. Translation: CASSPGGGPYEQYF.

The CDR3 spells CASSHIPKGQPYGEQYF. CDR3 DNA sequence: TGCGCCAGCAGCCATATACCGAAGGGACAGCCCTACGGGGAGCAGTACTTC. The chain combines TRBV4-1 with TRBJ2-7; 7 bases match TRBD1. This CDR3 has 17 residues. J gave up 7 bases and V 3 bases, and 18 bases lay outside the gene matches. In germline, CDR1 is MGHRA, CDR2 YSYEKL.

The rearrangement joins TRBV5-1 to TRBJ2-2, with 11 positions matching TRBD1. This CDR3 is 14 amino acids long. V shed 5 bases, J shed 6 bases, and the junction held 3 bases outside the gene matches. The germline CDR1 and CDR2 sequences are SGHRS and YFSETQ. The CDR3 protein is CASRPGQGAGELFF. The CDR3 DNA sequence: TGCGCCAGCAGACCGGGACAGGGGGCCGGGGAGCTGTTTTTT.